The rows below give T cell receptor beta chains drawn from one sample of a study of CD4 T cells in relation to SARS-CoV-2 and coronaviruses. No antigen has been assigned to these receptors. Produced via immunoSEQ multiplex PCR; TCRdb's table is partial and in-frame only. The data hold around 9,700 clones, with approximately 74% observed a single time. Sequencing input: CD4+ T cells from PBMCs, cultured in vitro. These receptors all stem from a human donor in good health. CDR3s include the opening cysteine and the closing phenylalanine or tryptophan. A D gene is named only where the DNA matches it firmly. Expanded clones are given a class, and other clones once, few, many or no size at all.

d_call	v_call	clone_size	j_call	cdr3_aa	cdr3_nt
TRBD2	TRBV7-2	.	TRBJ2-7	CASNSGGFYEQYF	TGTGCCAGCAACTCGGGGGGATTTTACGAGCAGTACTTC
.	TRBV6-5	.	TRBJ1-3	CASIPWDDKNTIYF	TGTGCCAGCATACCCTGGGACGACAAAAACACCATATATTTT
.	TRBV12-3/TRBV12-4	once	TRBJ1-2	CASSVGGIGGYTF	TGTGCCAGCAGTGTAGGGGGTATTGGTGGCTACACCTTC
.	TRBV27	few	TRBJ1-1	CASSLSLATEAFF	TGTGCCAGCAGTTTATCGTTGGCGACTGAAGCTTTCTTT
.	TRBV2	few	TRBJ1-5	CASSSGPARANQPQHF	TGTGCCAGCAGCTCCGGGCCGGCAAGGGCCAATCAGCCCCAGCATTTT
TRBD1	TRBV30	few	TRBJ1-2	CACPPGQGNGYTF	TGTGCCTGCCCGCCCGGACAGGGTAATGGCTACACCTTC
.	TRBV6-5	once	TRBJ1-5	CASRETGQPQHF	TGTGCCAGCAGAGAGACAGGTCAGCCCCAGCATTTT
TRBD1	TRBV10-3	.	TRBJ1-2	CAITQTGVNYGYTF	TGTGCCATCACCCAGACAGGGGTAAACTATGGCTACACCTTC
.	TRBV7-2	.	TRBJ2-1	CASSWGQGRANEQFF	TGTGCCAGCAGCTGGGGGCAGGGTAGGGCCAATGAGCAGTTCTTC
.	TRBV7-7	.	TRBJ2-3	CASSNRDPGDTQYF	TGTGCCAGCAGCAACAGAGACCCCGGGGATACGCAGTATTTT
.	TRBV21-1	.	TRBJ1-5	CASSKEKGNQPQHF	TGTGCCAGCAGCAAAGAGAAAGGCAATCAGCCCCAGCATTTT
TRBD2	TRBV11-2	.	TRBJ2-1	CASSVTSLRDYSSYNEQFF	TGTGCCAGCAGCGTCACTAGTCTACGGGACTACTCCTCCTACAATGAGCAGTTCTTC
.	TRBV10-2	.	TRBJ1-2	CASSAWGEGYGYTF	TGCGCCAGCAGTGCTTGGGGGGAGGGCTATGGCTACACCTTC
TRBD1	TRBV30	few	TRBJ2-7	CAWSPGTGNEQYF	TGTGCCTGGTCTCCCGGGACAGGGAACGAGCAGTACTTC
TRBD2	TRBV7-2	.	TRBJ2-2	CASRTGTSGGANTGELFF	TGTGCCAGCAGAACCGGGACTAGCGGGGGAGCGAACACCGGGGAGCTGTTTTTT
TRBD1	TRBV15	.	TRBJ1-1	CATSSSPGQRNTEAFF	TGTGCCACCAGCAGCTCGCCGGGACAGCGGAACACTGAAGCTTTCTTT
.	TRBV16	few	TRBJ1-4	CASSQFTGTNEKLFF	TGTGCCAGCAGCCAATTCACGGGCACTAATGAAAAACTGTTTTTT
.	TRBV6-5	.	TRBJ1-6	CASGRGGRDSPLHF	TGTGCCAGCGGACGTGGGGGTAGGGATTCACCCCTCCACTTT
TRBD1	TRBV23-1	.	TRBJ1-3	CASSHEGQGSGNTIYF	TGCGCCAGCAGTCATGAGGGACAGGGCTCTGGAAACACCATATATTTT
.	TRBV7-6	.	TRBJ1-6	CASSLGSGAENSPLHF	TGTGCCAGCAGCTTAGGGTCAGGGGCCGAAAATTCACCCCTCCACTTT
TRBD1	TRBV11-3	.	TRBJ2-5	CASSPGTEYQETQYF	TGTGCCAGCAGCCCCGGGACAGAGTACCAAGAGACCCAGTACTTC
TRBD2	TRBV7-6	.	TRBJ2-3	CASSRDPGTSADTQYF	TGTGCCAGCAGCCGAGATCCAGGGACTAGCGCAGATACGCAGTATTTT
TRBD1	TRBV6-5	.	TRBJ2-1	CASLPGQGSYNEQFF	TGTGCCAGCTTACCGGGACAGGGCTCCTACAATGAGCAGTTCTTC
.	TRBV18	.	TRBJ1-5	CASSPTDSNQPQHF	TGTGCCAGCTCCCCTACAGATAGCAATCAGCCCCAGCATTTT
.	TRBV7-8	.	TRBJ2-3	CASSLRTGGGDTQYF	TGTGCCAGCAGCTTACGAACAGGGGGGGGAGATACGCAGTATTTT
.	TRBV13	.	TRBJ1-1	CASSSTGASNTEAFF	TGTGCCAGCAGCAGTACAGGAGCGTCAAACACTGAAGCTTTCTTT
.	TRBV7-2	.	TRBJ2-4	CASSPGQLKGNIQYF	TGTGCCAGCAGCCCCGGACAGCTGAAAGGAAACATTCAGTACTTC
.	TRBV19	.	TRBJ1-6	CASSTQGAAPPLHF	TGTGCCAGTAGCACACAGGGAGCAGCGCCACCCCTCCACTTT
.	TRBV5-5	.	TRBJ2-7	CASGSAYAYYEQYF	TGTGCCAGCGGATCCGCTTATGCCTACTACGAGCAGTACTTC
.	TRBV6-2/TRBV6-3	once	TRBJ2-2	CASSYSSKDYTGELFF	TGTGCCAGCAGTTACTCGAGTAAGGATTACACCGGGGAGCTGTTTTTT
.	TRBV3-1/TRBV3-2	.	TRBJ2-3	CASSQDSSSDTQYF	TGTGCCAGCAGCCAAGATTCCAGCTCCGATACGCAGTATTTT
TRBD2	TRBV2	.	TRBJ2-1	CASGGLAGVTNEQFF	TGTGCCAGCGGCGGTCTAGCGGGAGTAACGAATGAGCAGTTCTTC
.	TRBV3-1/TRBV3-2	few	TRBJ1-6	CASSQESSGGSPLHF	TGTGCCAGCAGCCAAGAGTCCTCGGGAGGGTCACCCCTCCACTTT
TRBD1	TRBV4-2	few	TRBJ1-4	CASSPSGTGREKLFF	TGTGCCAGCAGCCCCTCGGGGACAGGCAGGGAAAAACTGTTTTTT
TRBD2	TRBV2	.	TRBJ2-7	CAGGTTGYEQYF	TGTGCCGGGGGGACTACTGGCTACGAGCAGTACTTC
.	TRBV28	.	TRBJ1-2	CASSLFSGLRGYTF	TGTGCCAGCAGTTTATTTTCCGGGCTTCGTGGCTACACCTTC
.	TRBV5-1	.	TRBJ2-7	CASSLATGRGGEQYF	TGCGCCAGCAGCTTGGCGACTGGACGTGGAGGCGAGCAGTACTTC
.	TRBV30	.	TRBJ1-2	CAWSVRLDGYTF	TGTGCCTGGAGTGTACGTTTGGATGGCTACACCTTC
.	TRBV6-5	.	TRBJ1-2	CASSYGAGDLYGYTF	TGTGCCAGCAGTTACGGGGCAGGTGATCTCTATGGCTACACCTTC
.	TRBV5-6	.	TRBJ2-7	CASSPGTHEQYF	TGTGCCAGCAGCCCGGGGACCCACGAGCAGTACTTC
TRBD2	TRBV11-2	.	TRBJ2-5	CASSPRLAGGPEIQETQYF	TGTGCCAGCAGCCCAAGGCTAGCGGGGGGCCCAGAAATCCAAGAGACCCAGTACTTC
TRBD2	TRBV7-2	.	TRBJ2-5	CASSSGGRNQETQYF	TGTGCCAGCAGCTCGGGGGGGAGAAACCAAGAGACCCAGTACTTC
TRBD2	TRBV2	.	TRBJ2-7	CASSEGLAGGNEQYF	TGTGCCAGCAGTGAGGGACTAGCGGGGGGAAACGAGCAGTACTTC
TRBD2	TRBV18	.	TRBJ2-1	CASSSSGSYNEQFF	TGTGCCAGCTCAAGTAGCGGGAGCTACAATGAGCAGTTCTTC
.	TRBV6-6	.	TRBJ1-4	CASSYAGAEKLFF	TGTGCCAGCAGTTACGCAGGGGCTGAAAAACTGTTTTTT
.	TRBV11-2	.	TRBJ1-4	CASSSISGTPRRVFF	TGTGCCAGCAGCAGCATATCCGGGACGCCCCGCCGCGTGTTTTTT
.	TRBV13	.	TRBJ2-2	CASSLPFGELFF	TGTGCCAGCAGCTTGCCGTTCGGGGAGCTGTTTTTT
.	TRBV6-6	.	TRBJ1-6	CASSAGEGSRNSPLHF	TGTGCCAGCAGTGCCGGGGAAGGGTCTAGAAATTCACCCCTCCACTTT
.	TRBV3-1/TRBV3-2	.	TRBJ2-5	CASSQDLLQEETQYF	TGTGCCAGCAGCCAAGACCTATTACAGGAAGAGACCCAGTACTTC
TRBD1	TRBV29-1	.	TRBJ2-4	CSGGGQENIQYF	TGCAGCGGAGGGGGACAGGAAAACATTCAGTACTTC
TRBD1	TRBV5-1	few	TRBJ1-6	CASSPGQANSPLHF	TGCGCCAGCAGCCCGGGACAGGCCAATTCACCCCTCCACTTT
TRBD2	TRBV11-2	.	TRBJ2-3	CASSLDLVGLAGTDTQYF	TGTGCCAGCAGCTTAGATCTTGTAGGACTAGCGGGGACAGATACGCAGTATTTT
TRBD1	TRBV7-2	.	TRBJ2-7	CASRQAPGTGAEQYF	TGTGCCAGCAGGCAAGCCCCCGGGACAGGGGCCGAGCAGTACTTC
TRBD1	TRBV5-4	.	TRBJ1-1	CASTGGRTEAFF	TGTGCCAGTACAGGGGGAAGGACTGAAGCTTTCTTT
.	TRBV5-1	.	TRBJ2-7	CASSLAATPSSYEQYF	TGCGCCAGCAGCTTGGCCGCAACACCGAGCTCCTACGAGCAGTACTTC
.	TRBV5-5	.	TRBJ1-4	CASSLGTSATNEKLFF	TGTGCCAGCAGCTTGGGGACCTCTGCAACTAATGAAAAACTGTTTTTT
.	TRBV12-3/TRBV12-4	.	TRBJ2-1	CASGTQYYNEQFF	TGTGCCAGCGGGACACAGTATTACAATGAGCAGTTCTTC